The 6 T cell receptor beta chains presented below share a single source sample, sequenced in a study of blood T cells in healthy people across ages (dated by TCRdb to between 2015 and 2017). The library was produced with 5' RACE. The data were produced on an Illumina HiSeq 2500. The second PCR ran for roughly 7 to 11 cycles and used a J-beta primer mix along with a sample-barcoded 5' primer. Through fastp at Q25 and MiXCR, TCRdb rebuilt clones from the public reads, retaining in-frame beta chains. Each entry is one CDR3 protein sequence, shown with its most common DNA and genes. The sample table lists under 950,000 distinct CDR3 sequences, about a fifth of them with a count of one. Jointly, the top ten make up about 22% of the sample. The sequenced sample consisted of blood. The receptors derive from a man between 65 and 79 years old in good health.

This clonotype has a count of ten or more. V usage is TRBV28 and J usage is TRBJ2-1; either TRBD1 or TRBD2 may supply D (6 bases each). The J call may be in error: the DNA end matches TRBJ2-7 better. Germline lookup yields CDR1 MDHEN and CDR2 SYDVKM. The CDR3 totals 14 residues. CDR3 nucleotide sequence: TGTGCCAGCAGTATTCTAGGGGGGTCCTACGAGCAGTACTTC. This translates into CASSILGGSYEQYF.

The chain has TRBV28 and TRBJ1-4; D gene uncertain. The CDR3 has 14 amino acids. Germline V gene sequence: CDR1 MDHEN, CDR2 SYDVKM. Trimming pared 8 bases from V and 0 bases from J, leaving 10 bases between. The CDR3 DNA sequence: TGTGCCAGCGGATACAGTGCAACTAATGAAAAACTGTTTTTT. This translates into CASGYSATNEKLFF.

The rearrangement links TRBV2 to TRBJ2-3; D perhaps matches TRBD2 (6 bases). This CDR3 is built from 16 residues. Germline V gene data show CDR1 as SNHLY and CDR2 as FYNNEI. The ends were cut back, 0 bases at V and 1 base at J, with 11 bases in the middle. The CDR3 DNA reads TGTGCCAGCAGTGAAGCTTTGACTAGACGCACAGATACGCAGTATTTT. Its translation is CASSEALTRRTDTQYF.

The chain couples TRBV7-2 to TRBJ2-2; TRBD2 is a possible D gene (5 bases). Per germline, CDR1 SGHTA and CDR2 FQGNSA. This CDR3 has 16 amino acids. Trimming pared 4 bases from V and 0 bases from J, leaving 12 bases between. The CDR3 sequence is CASSSPRAANTGELFF. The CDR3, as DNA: TGTGCCAGCAGCTCGCCGAGGGCCGCGAACACCGGGGAGCTGTTTTTT.

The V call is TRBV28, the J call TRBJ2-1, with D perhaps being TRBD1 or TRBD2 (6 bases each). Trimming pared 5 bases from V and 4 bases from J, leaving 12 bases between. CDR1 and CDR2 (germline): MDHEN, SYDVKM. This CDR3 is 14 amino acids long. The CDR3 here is CASSRQGTYNEQFF. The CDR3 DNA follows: TGTGCCAGCAGTCGGCAGGGGACTTACAATGAGCAGTTCTTC.

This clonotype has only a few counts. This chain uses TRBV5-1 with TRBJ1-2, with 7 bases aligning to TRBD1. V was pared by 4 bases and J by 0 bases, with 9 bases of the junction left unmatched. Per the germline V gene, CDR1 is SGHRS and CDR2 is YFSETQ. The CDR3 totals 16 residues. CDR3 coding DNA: TGCGCCAGCAGCGCTTTTCCGGGACAGTCTAACTATGGCTACACCTTC. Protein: CASSAFPGQSNYGYTF. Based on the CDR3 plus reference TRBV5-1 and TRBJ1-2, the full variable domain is KAGVTQTPRYLIKTRGQQVTLSCSPISGHRSVSWYQQTPGQGLQFLFEYFSETQRNKGNFPGRFSGRQFSNSRSEMNVSTLELGDSALYLCASSAFPGQSNYGYTFGSGTRLTVV.